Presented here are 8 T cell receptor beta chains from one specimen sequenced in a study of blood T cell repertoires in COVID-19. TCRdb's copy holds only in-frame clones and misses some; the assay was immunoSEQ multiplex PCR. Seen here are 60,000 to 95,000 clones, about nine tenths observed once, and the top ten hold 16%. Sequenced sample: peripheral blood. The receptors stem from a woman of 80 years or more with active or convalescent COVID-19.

The CDR3 is CASSLPTGDLTYGYTF. The CDR3 nucleotides read TGTGCCAGCAGCTTACCGACAGGAGACCTTACCTATGGCTACACCTTC. The chain recombines TRBV7-9 with TRBJ1-2; a weak D match, TRBD1 (6 bases). Trimming cost V 2 bases and J 4 bases, with 17 bases left between them. Germline-derived CDR1 and CDR2 are SEHNR and FQNEAQ (reference sequence). The CDR3 consists of 16 residues.

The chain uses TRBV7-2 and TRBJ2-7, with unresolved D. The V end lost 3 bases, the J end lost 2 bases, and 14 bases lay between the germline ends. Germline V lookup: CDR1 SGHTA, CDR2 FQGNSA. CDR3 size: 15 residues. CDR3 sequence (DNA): TGTGCCAGCAGCTTGGGTGTGGGCGCACCCTACGAGCAGTACTTC. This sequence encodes CASSLGVGAPYEQYF.

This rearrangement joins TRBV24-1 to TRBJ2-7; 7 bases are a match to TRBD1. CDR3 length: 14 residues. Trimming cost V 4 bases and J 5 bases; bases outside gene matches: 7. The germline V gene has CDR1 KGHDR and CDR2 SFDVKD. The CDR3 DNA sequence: TGTGCCACCAGTGACCGCAGACAGGGTAACGAGCAGTACTTC. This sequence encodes CATSDRRQGNEQYF.

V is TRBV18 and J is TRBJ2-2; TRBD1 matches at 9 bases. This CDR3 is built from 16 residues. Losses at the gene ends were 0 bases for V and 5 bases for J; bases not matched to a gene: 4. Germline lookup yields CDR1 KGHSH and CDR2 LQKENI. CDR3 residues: CASSPPSGQGTGELFF. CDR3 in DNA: TGTGCCAGCTCACCACCAAGTGGACAGGGGACCGGGGAGCTGTTTTTT.

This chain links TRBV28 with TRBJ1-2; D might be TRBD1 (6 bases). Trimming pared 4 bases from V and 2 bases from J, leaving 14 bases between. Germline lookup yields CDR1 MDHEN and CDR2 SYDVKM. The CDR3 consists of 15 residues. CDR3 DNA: TGTGCCAGCAGTTCCCCGCCAGGGGCAAACTATGGCTACACCTTC. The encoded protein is CASSSPPGANYGYTF.

CDR3 loop: CASSLPRQGKGYTF. CDR3 nucleotides: TGTGCCAGCAGCTTACCTAGACAGGGAAAAGGCTACACCTTC. The J gene is TRBJ1-2, the V gene TRBV5-4; TRBD1 aligns across 7 bases. The junction had 9 bases not matched to a gene; V was cut back by 2 bases and J by 8 bases. The CDR3 is 14 residues long. CDR1 is SGHNT and CDR2 is YYREEE in the germline V gene (reference sequence).

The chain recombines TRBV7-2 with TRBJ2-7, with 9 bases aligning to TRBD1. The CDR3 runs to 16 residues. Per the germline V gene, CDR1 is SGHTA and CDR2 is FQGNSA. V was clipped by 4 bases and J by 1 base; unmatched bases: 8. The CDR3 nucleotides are TGTGCCAGCAGCTCCCACGAGGGACAGGGTTCCTACGAGCAGTACTTC. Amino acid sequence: CASSSHEGQGSYEQYF.

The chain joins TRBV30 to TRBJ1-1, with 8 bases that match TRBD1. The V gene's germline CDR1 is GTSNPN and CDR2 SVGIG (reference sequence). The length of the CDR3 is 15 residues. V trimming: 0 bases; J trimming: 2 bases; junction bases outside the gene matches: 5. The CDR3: CAWSVIGQGNTEAFF. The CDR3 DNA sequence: TGTGCCTGGAGTGTAATCGGACAGGGAAACACTGAAGCTTTCTTT.